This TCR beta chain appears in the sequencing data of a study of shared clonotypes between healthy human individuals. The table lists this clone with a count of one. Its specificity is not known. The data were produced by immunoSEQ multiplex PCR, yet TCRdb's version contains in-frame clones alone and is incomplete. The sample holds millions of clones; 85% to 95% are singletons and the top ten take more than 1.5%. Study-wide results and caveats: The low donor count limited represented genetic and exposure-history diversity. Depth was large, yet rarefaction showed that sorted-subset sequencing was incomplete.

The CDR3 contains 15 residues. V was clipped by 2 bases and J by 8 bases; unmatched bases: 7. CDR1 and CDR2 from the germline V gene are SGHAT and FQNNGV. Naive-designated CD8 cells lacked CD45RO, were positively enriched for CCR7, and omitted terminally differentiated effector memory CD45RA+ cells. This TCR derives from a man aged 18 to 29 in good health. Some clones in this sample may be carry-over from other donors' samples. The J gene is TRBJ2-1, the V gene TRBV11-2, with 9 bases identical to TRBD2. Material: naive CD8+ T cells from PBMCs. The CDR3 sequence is CASSLTSGPAYEQFF. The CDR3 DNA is TGTGCCAGCAGCTTAACTAGCGGGCCCGCCTATGAGCAGTTCTTC.